Following are 10 T cell receptor beta chains from one sample sequenced in a study of T-cell memory formation after mild COVID-19. TCRdb itself ran the 5' RACE reads through MiXCR, one entry per CDR3 protein. The data contain 110,000 to 150,000 distinct CDR3 sequences, more than 13% of them seen just once; the ten biggest clones take up around 28%. Sequenced material: PBMCs or a T cell subset sorted from them (not recorded which). Receptor source: an adult woman who had mild COVID-19 (a few samples of this study predate the infection). Cell type and time point are not known.

This clonotype turned up a few times. The chain couples TRBV25-1 to TRBJ1-1; D not resolved. The CDR3 consists of 12 residues. V shed 4 bases and J shed 1 base, with 4 bases lying between them. Germline assignment: CDR1 MGHDK and CDR2 SYGVNS. The CDR3 DNA reads TGTGCCAGCAGTGGCCCGAACACTGAAGCTTTCTTT. Translating it yields CASSGPNTEAFF. Full variable domain (remainder filled in from reference TRBV25-1 and TRBJ1-1): EADIYQTPRYLVIGTGKKITLECSQTMGHDKMYWYQQDPGMELHLIHYSYGVNSTEKGDLSSESTVSRIRTEHFPLTLESARPSHTSQYLCASSGPNTEAFFGQGTRLTVV.

The rearrangement links TRBV15 to TRBJ2-3, with TRBD2 as a possible D gene (6 bases). Trimming removed 2 bases from V and 2 bases from J, with 11 bases in between. CDR1 LNHNV and CDR2 YYDKDF come from the germline V gene (reference sequence). The CDR3 extends over 15 amino acids. This chain's CDR3 is CATSRRRDSTDTQYF. CDR3 nucleotides: TGTGCCACCAGCAGACGAAGGGACTCCACAGATACGCAGTATTTT.

The chain joins TRBV7-9 to TRBJ2-7; D might be TRBD2 (5 bases). Trimming took off 2 bases at V and 8 bases at J, with 16 bases between the two ends. The germline V gene has CDR1 SEHNR and CDR2 FQNEAQ (reference sequence). CDR3 length: 14 amino acids. In nucleotides, the CDR3 is TGTGCCAGCAGCTTAATTCCGGGGTCGGGCCAGCAGTACTTC. Amino acid sequence: CASSLIPGSGQQYF.

This rearrangement joins TRBV5-4 to TRBJ2-1; D may be TRBD1 or TRBD2 (6 bases each). CDR1 and CDR2 (germline): SGHNT, YYREEE (reference sequence). The germline V and J ends were trimmed by 6 bases and 5 bases, with 15 bases remaining between them. The CDR3 runs 14 residues. CDR3 DNA: TGTGCCAGCAACACTAGGGGGGAAGACAATGAGCAGTTCTTC. It codes for CASNTRGEDNEQFF.

The chain has TRBV30 and TRBJ2-2; D unresolved. The V and J ends lost 2 bases and 7 bases respectively, with 5 bases between them. This CDR3 comprises 11 residues. Germline values: CDR1 GTSNPN, CDR2 SVGIG (reference sequence). CDR3 in DNA: TGTGCCTGGAGTATCCTCGGGGAGCTGTTTTTT. Its protein product is CAWSILGELFF.

This clonotype has a handful of counts. The V gene is TRBV5-1, the J gene TRBJ2-7; 11 bases agree with TRBD1. V lost 3 bases to trimming and J lost 6 bases; unmatched junction nucleotides: 2. CDR1 is SGHRS and CDR2 is YFSETQ in the germline V gene. The CDR3 has 13 amino acids. The DNA for the CDR3 is TGCGCCAGCAGCTGGACAGGGGGCTTCGAGCAGTACTTC. Translating it yields CASSWTGGFEQYF.

The chain employs TRBV7-6 and TRBJ2-7, with 13 bases that match TRBD2. V was pared by 5 bases and J by 5 bases, with 9 bases of the junction left unmatched. The CDR3 length is 16 residues. Per the germline V gene, CDR1 is SGHVS and CDR2 is FNYEAQ. CDR3 DNA sequence: TGTGCCAGCAGCCCCATAACTAGCGGGAGGGCCCACGAGCAGTACTTC. This codes for CASSPITSGRAHEQYF.

The rearrangement joins TRBV12-3 or TRBV12-4 to TRBJ2-3, with D possibly being TRBD1 or TRBD2 (5 bases each). V dropped 7 bases and J dropped 1 base, with 18 bases sitting between them. This CDR3 has 16 amino acids. The CDR3 here is CASMEWGRVGTDTQYF. As DNA, the CDR3 is TGTGCCAGCATGGAGTGGGGACGGGTGGGCACAGATACGCAGTATTTT.

This clonotype has just a few counts. The chain combines TRBV4-2 with TRBJ2-6; 9 bases agree with TRBD1. Trimming removed 3 bases from V and 1 base from J; junction bases left unmatched: 4. There are 17 residues in the CDR3. Germline values: CDR1 LGHNA, CDR2 YNFKEQ. The DNA for the CDR3 is TGTGCCAGCAGCCAGGGACAGGGTAGATCTGGGGCCAACGTCCTGACTTTC. It encodes CASSQGQGRSGANVLTF.

The rearrangement uses TRBV29-1 and TRBJ2-3; TRBD2 matches at 7 bases. Trimming cost V 6 bases and J 6 bases; bases outside gene matches: 15. The CDR3 is 15 amino acids. CDR1 is SQVTM, CDR2 ANQGSEA, per germline. The CDR3 nucleotides read TGCAGCGTCCCCGCCGGGAGGCCCGGGGTGGATACGCAGTATTTT. Amino acid sequence: CSVPAGRPGVDTQYF.